This T cell receptor beta chain came from a study of liver allograft versus peripheral blood T cells. Overall study: Peripheral blood of the recipients supplied T cell receptor repertoires that were compared with those in transplanted livers.

MiXCR, applied by TCRdb to the reads, yields one record per CDR3 protein. The sample contains 7,300 or so distinct CDR3 sequences, under 20% of which appear only once. Remarks on this clonotype: Its antigen is undetermined.

Study-wide findings and caveats: In liver allografts, T cell receptor repertoires reportedly differed from the repertoires found in peripheral blood.

The germline V and J ends were trimmed by 4 bases and 16 bases, with 26 bases remaining between them. The CDR3 runs 15 residues. Germline V gene data show CDR1 as LGHDT and CDR2 as YNNKEL (reference sequence). This TCR derives from a human patient who had a liver transplant. T cells may partly derive from the graft donor. V usage is TRBV3-1 and J usage is TRBJ2-1, with D possibly being TRBD1 (6 bases). The CDR3 here is CASSRSGAEFEVPFF. DNA for the CDR3: TGTGCCAGCAGCCGCTCAGGGGCGGAGTTTGAAGTCCCCTTCTTC.